These 29 T cell receptor beta chains originate from one sample sequenced in a study of blood T cell repertoires in COVID-19. Some clones are missing from TCRdb's copy, which holds only in-frame ones; the method was immunoSEQ multiplex PCR. The sample includes approximately 450,000 clones, nearly 90% of them seen just once. Sequencing was carried out using PBMCs or T cells enriched from blood (not recorded which). All receptors derive from a woman younger than 30 with acute COVID-19.

The chain links TRBV7-2 to TRBJ2-7; the match to TRBD2 covers 7 bases. The CDR3 sequence is 13 residues long. Germline lookup yields CDR1 SGHTA and CDR2 FQGNSA. V was pared by 2 bases and J by 6 bases, with 4 bases of the junction left unmatched. As DNA, the CDR3 is TGTGCCAGCAGCTTACGGACTAGACCCGAGCAGTACTTC. Its translation: CASSLRTRPEQYF.

This clone was observed a handful of times. J is TRBJ2-7 and V is TRBV7-9, with D possibly being TRBD2 (5 bases). Per germline, CDR1 SEHNR and CDR2 FQNEAQ (reference sequence). V was trimmed by 3 bases and J by 7 bases, leaving 7 bases between them. This CDR3 is built from 11 residues. CDR3 bases: TGTGCCAGCAGCTTCCAGCGGGAGCAGTACTTC. Translated, it gives CASSFQREQYF.

The chain carries TRBV18 and TRBJ2-2, with D possibly matching TRBD2 (5 bases). Trimming took 2 bases from V and 3 from J, leaving 13 bases between them. The length of the CDR3 is 16 residues. From germline, CDR1 is KGHSH and CDR2 LQKENI. The DNA of the CDR3 is TGTGCCAGCTCACCAGGGTTAGCGAGCGACACCGGGGAGCTGTTTTTT. This translates into CASSPGLASDTGELFF.

The chain combines TRBV7-3 with TRBJ1-1, with 12 bases matching TRBD1. The ends lost 3 bases at V and 0 bases at J; junction bases unmatched: 11. Germline CDR1 reads SGHTA; CDR2 reads FQGTGA. The length of the CDR3 is 19 residues. CDR3 coding DNA: TGTGCCAGCAGCTTCAGTAACAGGGACAGGGGGCGGGTGAACACTGAAGCTTTCTTT. Residues: CASSFSNRDRGRVNTEAFF.

V usage is TRBV7-3 and J usage is TRBJ2-1; 10 nucleotides align to TRBD2. The CDR3 is 13 amino acids. V trimming: 5 bases; J trimming: 5 bases; junction bases outside the gene matches: 0. The germline CDR1 and CDR2 sequences are SGHTA and FQGTGA. The CDR3 reads CASSGLADNEQFF. The CDR3 nucleotides are TGTGCCAGCAGCGGACTAGCGGACAATGAGCAGTTCTTC.

J is TRBJ2-7 and V is TRBV7-8; 8 bases agree with TRBD1. The trim removed 5 bases at V and 2 bases at J, leaving 8 bases unmatched. This CDR3 is built from 15 residues. Germline values: CDR1 SGHVS, CDR2 FQNEAQ. The CDR3 loop reads CASSPRQGMTYEQYF. CDR3 bases: TGTGCCAGCAGCCCCCGACAGGGGATGACCTACGAGCAGTACTTC.

The rearrangement links TRBV6-6 to TRBJ2-1, with D perhaps matching TRBD2 (5 bases). Per the germline V gene, CDR1 is MNHNY and CDR2 is SVGAGI (reference sequence). Between the trimmed V and J ends, which lost 7 bases and 0 bases, there was a span of 16 bases. The CDR3 runs to 16 residues. This CDR3 is CASTLDSLSSYNEQFF. The CDR3 coding sequence is TGTGCCAGCACTCTGGACTCGCTGAGCTCCTACAATGAGCAGTTCTTC.

The V gene is TRBV30, the J gene TRBJ1-6; D not certain. CDR3 size: 15 residues. Germline values: CDR1 GTSNPN, CDR2 SVGIG (reference sequence). The germline V and J ends were trimmed by 4 bases and 6 bases, with 16 bases remaining between them. The CDR3 spells CAWKSADTSNSPLHF. In DNA, the CDR3 is TGTGCCTGGAAGAGTGCCGATACTTCTAATTCACCCCTCCACTTT.

The chain uses TRBV3-1 (or the pseudogene TRBV3-2) and TRBJ1-2, with 10 bases matching TRBD1. J lost 6 bases, V lost 4 bases, and 8 bases had no gene match. Germline V lookup: CDR1 LGHDT, CDR2 YNNKEL (reference sequence). The CDR3 is made up of 15 amino acids. The CDR3, as DNA: TGTGCCAGCAGCCCACTCGGGACAGGGGTGAATGGCTACACCTTC. Amino acids: CASSPLGTGVNGYTF.

The V and J genes are TRBV12-3 or TRBV12-4 and TRBJ1-5; D gene ambiguous. This CDR3 region has 12 residues. V lost 4 bases to trimming and J lost 5 bases, with 6 bases between them. CDR3 in DNA: TGTGCCAGCAGTTCAGATGATCAGCCCCAGCATTTT. Translation: CASSSDDQPQHF.

J is TRBJ2-7 and V is TRBV3-1 (or the pseudogene TRBV3-2); D is unresolved. CDR1 is LGHDT and CDR2 is YNNKEL in the germline V gene (reference sequence). The germline V and J ends were trimmed by 2 bases and 3 bases, with 8 bases remaining between them. This CDR3 is 13 amino acids long. The CDR3 DNA follows: TGTGCCAGCAGCCAAAAACGCTACTACGAGCAGTACTTC. Residues: CASSQKRYYEQYF.

In this sample, this clone turned up a few times. The chain recombines TRBV12-3 or TRBV12-4 with TRBJ2-7; tentative D call: TRBD1 (6 bases). V lost 3 bases and J 3 bases, leaving 9 bases between the germline ends. CDR3 length equals 13 residues. CDR3 protein: CASSLGTNYEQYF. In DNA, the CDR3 is TGTGCCAGCAGTTTGGGGACAAACTACGAGCAGTACTTC.

The chain is built from TRBV9 and TRBJ2-7; D gene uncertain. Deletions cut 3 bases from V and 0 bases from J, with 10 bases between. Germline values: CDR1 SGDLS, CDR2 YYNGEE. The CDR3 contains 14 residues. The CDR3 loop is CASSARESSYEQYF. The CDR3 DNA reads as TGTGCCAGCAGCGCCCGTGAGAGCTCCTACGAGCAGTACTTC.

This clone was detected once. The J gene is TRBJ2-1, the V gene TRBV2, with TRBD2 matching over 8 bases. The CDR3 runs to 16 residues. J gave up 7 bases and V 2 bases, and 10 bases lay outside the gene matches. Germline CDR1 SNHLY, CDR2 FYNNEI. CDR3 in amino acids: CASSEPPSGPGNEQFF. The CDR3, as DNA: TGTGCCAGCAGTGAACCCCCTAGCGGGCCGGGGAATGAGCAGTTCTTC. Drawing the rest from reference TRBV2 and TRBJ2-1, the complete variable domain is EPEVTQTPSHQVTQMGQEVILRCVPISNHLYFYWYRQILGQKVEFLVSFYNNEISEKSEIFDDQFSVERPDGSNFTLKIRSTKLEDSAMYFCASSEPPSGPGNEQFFGPGTRLTVL.

The V call is TRBV28, the J call TRBJ1-1; D remains unclear. Germline V CDR1 and CDR2: MDHEN, SYDVKM. V was clipped by 2 bases and J by 0 bases, with 10 bases between them. This CDR3 contains 15 residues. DNA for the CDR3: TGTGCCAGCAGTTTAATCCCGGGGATGAACACTGAAGCTTTCTTT. It translates to CASSLIPGMNTEAFF.

V and J are TRBV5-6 and TRBJ1-6; tentatively, D is TRBD1 (5 bases). The germline V gene encodes CDR1 SGHDT and CDR2 YYEEEE. The CDR3 is made up of 13 amino acids. The V end lost 4 bases, the J end lost 12 bases, and 14 bases lay between the germline ends. The CDR3 loop is CASSPRQSIPLHF. CDR3 sequence (DNA): TGTGCCAGCAGCCCAAGACAGTCAATACCCCTCCACTTT.

The genes are TRBV10-1 and TRBJ2-1; 8 bases line up with TRBD2. The CDR3 contains 14 residues. J gave up 2 bases and V 3 bases, and 0 bases lay outside the gene matches. Germline lookup yields CDR1 WNHNN and CDR2 SYGVQD (reference sequence). The CDR3 loop is CASSEAGAYNEQFF. CDR3 in DNA: TGCGCCAGCAGTGAAGCGGGAGCCTACAATGAGCAGTTCTTC.

This clone appeared once. The chain carries TRBV7-2 and TRBJ1-1, with D uncertain. From germline, CDR1 is SGHTA and CDR2 FQGNSA. Deletions cut 3 bases from V and 3 bases from J, with 8 bases between. The CDR3 contains 13 residues. CDR3 sequence: CASSFAGDTEAFF. CDR3 in DNA: TGTGCCAGCAGCTTTGCGGGAGACACTGAAGCTTTCTTT.

Details on this clone: The same CDR3 arises from other DNA sequences in this sample as well. The chain couples TRBV28 to TRBJ2-7; D gene ambiguous. Germline V gene data show CDR1 as MDHEN and CDR2 as SYDVKM. Trimming removed 6 bases at V and 3 bases at J, with 9 bases between. The CDR3 runs 12 residues. In nucleotides, the CDR3 is TGTGCCAGCAGCCTATACAGCTACGAGCAGTACTTC. Protein product: CASSLYSYEQYF.

This clone was counted a single time. The gene calls are TRBV2 and TRBJ2-4; D call uncertain. The length of the CDR3 is 13 residues. The V and J ends lost 1 base and 6 bases respectively, with 7 bases between them. The germline gives CDR1 SNHLY, CDR2 FYNNEI. For the CDR3, the DNA is TGTGCCAGCAGTGAAGGGTTCGGAAACATTCAGTACTTC. Its protein is CASSEGFGNIQYF.

V usage is TRBV11-2 and J usage is TRBJ2-7; possibly TRBD1 for D (5 bases). Germline V CDR1 and CDR2: SGHAT, FQNNGV. CDR3 size: 16 residues. V lost 4 bases and J lost 2, with 18 bases in between. CDR3 in DNA: TGTGCCAGCAGCTCTCCCGTAGGGGCCGTAACCTACGAGCAGTACTTC. Encoded protein: CASSSPVGAVTYEQYF.

This chain connects TRBV10-1 to TRBJ2-2, with D possibly being TRBD2 (6 bases). V dropped 8 bases and J dropped 6 bases, with 25 bases sitting between them. CDR1 and CDR2 (germline): WNHNN, SYGVQD (reference sequence). The CDR3 covers 17 residues. This CDR3 is CASGGVVGPKGAGELFF. Here the CDR3 DNA reads TGCGCCAGCGGAGGGGTAGTAGGGCCCAAAGGGGCCGGGGAGCTGTTTTTT.

V gene TRBV10-1 combines with J gene TRBJ2-1; 11 bases are shared with TRBD2. The CDR3 loop spans 15 amino acids. V shed 5 bases and J 11 bases; nucleotides not matched to a gene: 11. Germline assignment: CDR1 WNHNN and CDR2 SYGVQD (reference sequence). The CDR3 loop is CASSRKTSGVTKQFF. DNA of the CDR3: TGCGCCAGCAGTCGGAAGACTAGCGGGGTGACGAAGCAGTTCTTC.

On this clone: This sample includes further DNA sequences coding for the same CDR3. The rearrangement links TRBV19 to TRBJ1-1; D unclear. Germline assignment: CDR1 LNHDA and CDR2 SQIVND (reference sequence). V lost 4 bases and J 1 base, leaving 4 bases between the germline ends. This CDR3 is 12 amino acids long. As DNA, the CDR3 is TGTGCCAGTAGTACAGGGAACACTGAAGCTTTCTTT. Translating it yields CASSTGNTEAFF.

The genes are TRBV13 and TRBJ2-1; D remains unclear. The V and J ends lost 2 bases and 2 bases respectively, with 7 bases between them. CDR1 is PRHDT, CDR2 FYEKMQ, per germline (reference sequence). CDR3 length: 14 residues. CDR3 region: CASSLLVAYNEQFF. CDR3 sequence (DNA): TGTGCCAGCAGCTTATTGGTAGCCTACAATGAGCAGTTCTTC.

This chain uses TRBV9 with TRBJ2-5; a weak D match, TRBD2 (5 bases). The CDR3 has 13 amino acids. V lost 5 bases and J lost 1, with 9 bases in between. Germline lookup yields CDR1 SGDLS and CDR2 YYNGEE. CDR3 in DNA: TGTGCCAGCAGTGTGGACTTCCAAGAGACCCAGTACTTC. Amino acids: CASSVDFQETQYF.

The chain carries TRBV7-8 and TRBJ1-3, with 8 bases that match TRBD1. Germline V gives CDR1 SGHVS, CDR2 FQNEAQ. V dropped 4 bases and J dropped 4; count of bases not matched to a gene: 6. This CDR3 spans 15 amino acids. The CDR3 DNA sequence: TGTGCCAGCAGCTCTTCCGGGACAGGAGGAAACACCATATATTTT. Protein product: CASSSSGTGGNTIYF. The entire variable domain, with the rest obtained from reference TRBV7-8 and TRBJ1-3, is as follows: GAGVSQSPRYKVAKRGQDVALRCDPISGHVSLFWYQQALGQGPEFLTYFQNEAQLDKSGLPSDRFFAERPEGSVSTLKIQRTQQEDSAVYLCASSSSGTGGNTIYFGEGSWLTVV.

V usage is TRBV7-9 and J usage is TRBJ2-2; 9 positions agree with TRBD2. The CDR3 is 17 residues long. V was clipped by 5 bases and J by 7 bases; unmatched bases: 14. Germline V lookup: CDR1 SEHNR, CDR2 FQNEAQ (reference sequence). The DNA of the CDR3 is TGTGCCAGCAGCCCCCAGCAGCGTGGACTAGCGAGCGGGGAGCTGTTTTTT. Its protein is CASSPQQRGLASGELFF.

This chain links TRBV5-1 with TRBJ2-7; 8 bases are a match to TRBD2. This CDR3 is 14 amino acids long. The germline V gene has CDR1 SGHRS and CDR2 YFSETQ. With 0 bases clipped from V and 3 bases from J, the junction kept 2 bases outside the gene matches. The chain's CDR3 is CASSLGREGYEQYF. For the CDR3, the DNA is TGCGCCAGCAGCTTGGGACGGGAGGGCTACGAGCAGTACTTC.